The T cell receptor beta chain under discussion was sequenced for a study of blood T cell repertoires in COVID-19. Study context: Whether acute or convalescent, the COVID-19 samples came from the United States, Italy and Spain. The cDNA or gDNA used as material had been derived from T cells, B-cell-depleted T cells, or PBMCs.

The CDR3 spans 16 residues. Germline-derived CDR1 and CDR2 are KGHSH and LQKENI. V shed 0 bases, J shed 2 bases, and the junction held 4 bases outside the gene matches. Original data processing: Using reference gene primer amplification, nucleated cell counts were estimated. Data came from immunoSEQ multiplex PCR; TCRdb stores just in-frame clones and leaves some out. V and J calls and clone size are copied from that table; D and trimming were computed from the DNA. The top ten clones hold around a tenth of a sample with 19,000 or so clones, about 88% of them seen once. The sequenced sample consisted of peripheral blood. This sequence originates from a man aged 35 to 55 with active COVID-19. The chain carries TRBV18 and TRBJ2-7; 10 bases are a match to TRBD2. This CDR3 is CASSPPLAGTPYEQYF. The CDR3 DNA is TGTGCCAGCTCACCACCACTAGCGGGGACCCCCTACGAGCAGTACTTC.